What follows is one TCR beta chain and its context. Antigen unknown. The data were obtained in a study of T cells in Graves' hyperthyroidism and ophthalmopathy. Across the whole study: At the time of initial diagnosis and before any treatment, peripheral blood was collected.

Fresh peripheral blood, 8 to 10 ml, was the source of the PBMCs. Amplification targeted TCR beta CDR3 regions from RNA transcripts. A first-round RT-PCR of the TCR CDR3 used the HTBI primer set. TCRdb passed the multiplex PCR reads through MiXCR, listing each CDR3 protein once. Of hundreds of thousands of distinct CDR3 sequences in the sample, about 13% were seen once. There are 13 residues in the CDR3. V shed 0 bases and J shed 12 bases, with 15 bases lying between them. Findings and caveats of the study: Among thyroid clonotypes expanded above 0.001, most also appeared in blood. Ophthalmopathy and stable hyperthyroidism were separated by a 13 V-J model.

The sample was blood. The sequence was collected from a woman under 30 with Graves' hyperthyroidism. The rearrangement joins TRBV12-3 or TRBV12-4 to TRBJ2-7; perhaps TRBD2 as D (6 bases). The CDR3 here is CASSLADYRVRYF. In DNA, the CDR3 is TGTGCCAGCAGTTTAGCGGACTACCGGGTTCGGTACTTC.